This is a list of T cell receptor beta chains from one sample in a study of blood T cell repertoires in COVID-19. The method was immunoSEQ multiplex PCR; TCRdb's version includes in-frame clones alone and lacks a portion of them. The table shows roughly 80,000 clones, with approximately 90% occurring only once. The specimen was peripheral blood. The source is a man aged 60 to 69 with acute or convalescent COVID-19. CDR3s include the opening cysteine and the closing phenylalanine or tryptophan. D genes are given only for firm matches. Clone size appears in some rows only: once, few, many, or a class for an expanded clone.

d_call	v_call	j_call	clone_size	cdr3_nt	cdr3_aa
NA	TRBV19	TRBJ2-3	NA	TGTGCCAGTAGTATCTCAACGGCAGATACGCAGTATTTT	CASSISTADTQYF
NA	TRBV6-5	TRBJ1-4	NA	TGTGCCAGCAGTCTGAATGGGGGGAACAGTGAAAAACTGTTTTTT	CASSLNGGNSEKLFF
NA	TRBV4-3	TRBJ2-1	NA	TGCGCCAGCAGCCAACGACCGGGAGCCTACAATGAGCAGTTCTTC	CASSQRPGAYNEQFF
TRBD1	TRBV6-5	TRBJ1-2	NA	TGTGCCAGCACTCGGACAGGGGTCGAGGGCTACACCTTC	CASTRTGVEGYTF
NA	TRBV20-1	TRBJ1-1	NA	TGCAGTGCTAGTTCTCTACAGGAAATGAACACTGAAGCTTTCTTT	CSASSLQEMNTEAFF
TRBD2	TRBV7-8	TRBJ2-3	NA	TGTGCCAGCAGACAACTAGCGGGATCTGCAGATACGCAGTATTTT	CASRQLAGSADTQYF
NA	TRBV7-8	TRBJ2-1	NA	TGTGCCAGCAGCTTAGAGGGGATCTCCTACAATGAGCAGTTCTTC	CASSLEGISYNEQFF
TRBD2	TRBV7-9	TRBJ2-3	NA	TGTGCCAGCAGCTTAGATTTTAGCGGGAGCACAGATACGCAGTATTTT	CASSLDFSGSTDTQYF
TRBD1	TRBV13	TRBJ1-1	NA	TGTGCCAGCAGCCGACTCGGGACAGTGGCGGACACTGAAGCTTTCTTT	CASSRLGTVADTEAFF
NA	TRBV7-2	TRBJ1-3	NA	TGTGCCAGCAGCCCCGGGGGGGGAAACACCATATATTTT	CASSPGGGNTIYF
NA	TRBV5-1	TRBJ2-2	few	TGCGCCAGCAACTCGGGGAACACCGGGGAGCTGTTTTTT	CASNSGNTGELFF
TRBD2	TRBV18	TRBJ2-7	few	TGTGCCAGCTCACCACCGGTTAGCGGGTTAAACGAGCAGTACTTC	CASSPPVSGLNEQYF
NA	TRBV30	TRBJ2-7	NA	TGTGCCTGGAGCGTGGGGCCGACGGAGTACGAGCAGTACTTC	CAWSVGPTEYEQYF
TRBD2	TRBV9	TRBJ2-3	NA	TGTGCCAGCAGCGTAGGCCTAGCGGACACAGATACGCAGTATTTT	CASSVGLADTDTQYF
TRBD2	TRBV4-2	TRBJ2-2	NA	TGTGCCAGTCATAACCCACTAGCGGGAGGTAGTACCGGGGAGCTGTTTTTT	CASHNPLAGGSTGELFF
NA	TRBV15	TRBJ2-6	NA	TGTGCCACCAAGACAGACTCTGGGGCCAACGTCCTGACTTTC	CATKTDSGANVLTF
TRBD2	TRBV7-8	TRBJ2-1	NA	TGTGCCAGCAGTTCTATCGTACTAGCGGAGCACAATGAGCAGTTCTTC	CASSSIVLAEHNEQFF
NA	TRBV19	TRBJ2-5	NA	TGTGCCAGTAGTATTAAGGCCCGGGGGAGCCAGACCCAGTACTTC	CASSIKARGSQTQYF
NA	TRBV9	TRBJ1-3	NA	TGTGCCAGCAGCGCGACGACCGCAGGGCGTAGTGGAAACACCATATATTTT	CASSATTAGRSGNTIYF
NA	TRBV15	TRBJ2-5	NA	TGTGCCACCAGCACCGGGCGGGATTACCAAGAGACCCAGTACTTC	CATSTGRDYQETQYF
TRBD1	TRBV4-3	TRBJ1-2	NA	TGCGCCAGCAGCCATCTCCCAGGGGGGTCCTATGGCTACACCTTC	CASSHLPGGSYGYTF
TRBD2	TRBV7-2	TRBJ2-3	NA	TGTGCCAGCAGCTTCCTAGCGGAAAGCACAGATACGCAGTATTTT	CASSFLAESTDTQYF
NA	TRBV12-3/TRBV12-4	TRBJ2-7	once	TGTGCCAGCAGGCTAGCCTACGAGCAGTACTTC	CASRLAYEQYF
NA	TRBV6-2/TRBV6-3	TRBJ2-7	NA	TGTGCCAGCAGTTCCCCCGCCGGGAGCAAAAACGAGCAGTACTTC	CASSSPAGSKNEQYF
NA	TRBV4-3	TRBJ1-5	NA	TGCGCCAGCAGCCAAGATCGGACAGTAAGGCAGCCCCAGCATTTT	CASSQDRTVRQPQHF
NA	TRBV5-4	TRBJ2-3	NA	TGTGCCAGCAGCCTGGACAGCCTAAGCACAGATACGCAGTATTTT	CASSLDSLSTDTQYF
NA	TRBV6-5	TRBJ2-7	NA	TGTGCCAGCAGTCAGGGGCTCCCAAGCTCCTACGAGCAGTACTTC	CASSQGLPSSYEQYF
TRBD1	TRBV28	TRBJ2-7	once	TGTGCCAGCAGAACTCCGGGACAGGGGAGCTACGAGCAGTACTTC	CASRTPGQGSYEQYF
TRBD2	TRBV5-1	TRBJ2-7	NA	TGCGCCAGCAACAGCGGGAACCTCTACGAGCAGTACTTC	CASNSGNLYEQYF
NA	TRBV4-2	TRBJ2-1	NA	TGTGCCAGCAGCCGCGGATGGACAGAGCAGTTCTTC	CASSRGWTEQFF
TRBD2	TRBV6-6	TRBJ2-1	NA	TGTGCCAGCACGGGGGGGGGTCGTGAGCAGTTCTTC	CASTGGGREQFF
NA	TRBV5-1	TRBJ2-5	few	TGCGCCAGCAGCCCTGGGGGCCGAGAGGAGACCCAGTACTTC	CASSPGGREETQYF
NA	TRBV11-3	TRBJ2-5	NA	TGTGCCAGCAGTCGGGGAATTCAAGAGACCCAGTACTTC	CASSRGIQETQYF
NA	TRBV2	TRBJ2-5	NA	TGTGCCAGCAGCAGTGCTAGCGCCCGGGGGGAGACCCAGTACTTC	CASSSASARGETQYF
NA	TRBV9	TRBJ1-1	NA	TGTGCCAGCAGCGTAGTGGGGGCTTACACTGAAGCTTTCTTT	CASSVVGAYTEAFF
NA	TRBV11-2	TRBJ1-1	NA	TGTGCCAGCAGCTTGGGCCTAAACACTGAAGCTTTCTTT	CASSLGLNTEAFF
TRBD1	TRBV19	TRBJ1-6	NA	TGTGCCAGTAGTGCTGGACAGGGGAGGAATTCACCCCTCCACTTT	CASSAGQGRNSPLHF
TRBD1	TRBV18	TRBJ2-3	NA	TGTGCCAGCTCACTCATCTGGGACAGATCCACAGATACGCAGTATTTT	CASSLIWDRSTDTQYF
NA	TRBV27	TRBJ2-1	few	TGTGCCAGCAGTTTACGCGGTCGTAGCGAGGTCTACAATGAGCAGTTCTTC	CASSLRGRSEVYNEQFF
NA	TRBV27	TRBJ1-2	NA	TGTGCCAGTCGCCAGAACAGGGCGGAGTATGGCTACACCTTC	CASRQNRAEYGYTF
NA	TRBV19	TRBJ1-1	NA	TGTGCCAGTAAGGGGGTGCTGTTAACTGAAGCTTTCTTT	CASKGVLLTEAFF
NA	TRBV4-2	TRBJ2-5	NA	TGTGCCAGCAGCCCCAGGACAGAAGAGACCCAGTACTTC	CASSPRTEETQYF
NA	TRBV27	TRBJ1-6	NA	TGTGCCAGCAGTTCCGGGACATACTATAATTCACCCCTCCACTTT	CASSSGTYYNSPLHF
NA	TRBV28	TRBJ1-2	once	TGTGCCAGCAGTGCCTCAGGGGAGAACTATGGCTACACCTTC	CASSASGENYGYTF
NA	TRBV7-2	TRBJ2-1	NA	TGTGCCAGCAGCCTAGGGCGGGTTTATGAGCAGTTCTTC	CASSLGRVYEQFF
TRBD2	TRBV9	TRBJ2-7	NA	TGTGCCAGCAGCGTCTCAGCTAGCGGGAGTTACGAGCAGTACTTC	CASSVSASGSYEQYF
NA	TRBV16	TRBJ1-1	NA	TGTGCCAGCAGCGGTGGAGGGGTGGAAGCTTTCTTT	CASSGGGVEAFF
TRBD1	TRBV5-1	TRBJ1-2	NA	TGCGCCAGCAGCTTGCCAGGGGGCTATGGCTACACCTTC	CASSLPGGYGYTF
NA	TRBV9	TRBJ1-3	NA	TGTGCCAGCAGCGTAGGACAGGACCGAAACACCATATATTTT	CASSVGQDRNTIYF
TRBD1	TRBV6-6	TRBJ1-5	NA	TGTGCCAGCAGTTCGGTAGGGGGCCAGCCCCAGCATTTT	CASSSVGGQPQHF
TRBD1	TRBV11-3	TRBJ1-1	NA	TGTGCCAGCAGCGCCACCGGACAGGTAGGAACTGAAGCTTTCTTT	CASSATGQVGTEAFF
TRBD2	TRBV6-5	TRBJ2-1	NA	TGTGCCAGCAGTTACTTAGCGGGAGGGCCCTACAATGAGCAGTTCTTC	CASSYLAGGPYNEQFF
NA	TRBV11-2	TRBJ2-5	NA	TGTGCCAGCAGCTTAGGTCGTCTAGTCTCAGAGACCCAGTACTTC	CASSLGRLVSETQYF
TRBD1	TRBV5-1	TRBJ2-3	NA	TGCGCCAGCAGGTATGGACAGGGGGCGAACACAGATACGCAGTATTTT	CASRYGQGANTDTQYF
TRBD1	TRBV24-1	TRBJ1-4	NA	TGTGCCACCAGTGACCCGGGACAGGGAGGTGAAAAACTGTTTTTT	CATSDPGQGGEKLFF